These T cell receptor beta chains were read from a single sample in a study of blood T cell repertoires in COVID-19. The repertoire was sequenced with immunoSEQ multiplex PCR; TCRdb's copy has only in-frame clones and lacks some. The table records under 140,000 clones, roughly four fifths of them present only once. Sequenced: peripheral blood. These receptors came from a woman between 55 and 75 years old with acute or convalescent COVID-19. CDR3s include the opening cysteine and the closing phenylalanine or tryptophan. A D gene is named only where the DNA matches it firmly.

len	v_gene	d_gene	j_gene	CDR3aa
15	TRBV4-2	NA	TRBJ1-2	CASSQDAGADYGYTF
14	TRBV4-3	NA	TRBJ1-1	CASSQGGGRTEAFF
16	TRBV11-3	TRBD1	TRBJ2-2	CASSSGGTGVTGELFF
14	TRBV28	NA	TRBJ2-7	CASTEGQGFYEQYF
15	TRBV7-6	TRBD1	TRBJ1-1	CASSPRSPGQGPAFF
18	TRBV3-1/TRBV3-2	TRBD2	TRBJ2-3	CASSRNRRAGGVSDTQYF
13	TRBV30	NA	TRBJ2-1	CAWSHVGAMEQFF
11	TRBV7-3	TRBD1	TRBJ2-7	CASSLGQVQYF
14	TRBV19	NA	TRBJ1-1	CASSIRGGVGRAFF
13	TRBV19	TRBD1	TRBJ1-1	CASSQGEKTEAFF
16	TRBV19	TRBD2	TRBJ2-7	CASSASPGGISYEQYF
11	TRBV2	NA	TRBJ2-5	CASSVAVKQYF
13	TRBV6-6	NA	TRBJ1-3	CASSYSRGNTIYF
13	TRBV28	NA	TRBJ1-1	CASSPPRGDQAFF
13	TRBV30	TRBD2	TRBJ2-7	CAWRLMGGYEQYF
13	TRBV5-4	TRBD1	TRBJ2-5	CASSLRGYETQYF
17	TRBV4-3	TRBD2	TRBJ2-2	CASSQGSGTRGVAELFF
13	TRBV3-1/TRBV3-2	NA	TRBJ1-1	CASTPLGGTEAFF
19	TRBV19	TRBD1	TRBJ1-5	CASSLSPQTGPYSNQPQHF
18	TRBV4-3	NA	TRBJ1-6	CASSQGPNRQSYNSPLHF
12	TRBV29-1	NA	TRBJ1-1	CSVDRIGGEAFF
13	TRBV2	NA	TRBJ1-5	CASQARVNQPQHF
15	TRBV28	NA	TRBJ2-2	CASITTAALTGELFF
15	TRBV30	NA	TRBJ1-5	CAWSRPGYSNQPQHF
13	TRBV30	NA	TRBJ1-4	CAWSVVGNEKLFF
12	TRBV12-5	NA	TRBJ1-5	CASVLHDQPQHF
14	TRBV28	NA	TRBJ1-2	CAGASQGLNYGYTF
17	TRBV19	TRBD2	TRBJ2-3	CASSIGRTSGGSDTQYF
17	TRBV15	TRBD1	TRBJ2-1	CATSRDGGQWGYNEQFF
15	TRBV19	NA	TRBJ2-2	CASSSRDSSTGELFF
15	TRBV5-1	NA	TRBJ1-4	CASSPTQGTNEKLFF
16	TRBV18	TRBD1	TRBJ1-5	CASSPGRQGAVQPQHF
15	TRBV9	NA	TRBJ2-3	CASSVAGASTDTQYF
15	TRBV6-2/TRBV6-3	NA	TRBJ1-5	CASSYVRWLDQPQHF
14	TRBV27	NA	TRBJ1-6	CASSLYSTASPLHF
14	TRBV27	NA	TRBJ2-7	CASSLGHRAYEQYF
13	TRBV11-3	NA	TRBJ2-3	CASSLDRRDTQYF
18	TRBV7-9	TRBD2	TRBJ2-3	CASSRPIPSGSSTDTQYF
13	TRBV6-5	NA	TRBJ2-7	CASSRQEPYEQYF
13	TRBV10-3	TRBD1	TRBJ1-1	CAITRTGDTEAFF
15	TRBV9	TRBD1	TRBJ1-4	CASSAEGQINEKLFF
13	TRBV12-3/TRBV12-4	NA	TRBJ1-2	CASSPQGHIGYTF
13	TRBV5-1	NA	TRBJ2-5	CASSLPGEETQYF
14	TRBV29-1	TRBD1	TRBJ1-1	CSTRTGWKNTEAFF
15	TRBV30	NA	TRBJ1-5	CAWRGGVGGNQPQHF
16	TRBV9	TRBD2	TRBJ2-2	CASSPVTGGITGELFF
14	TRBV5-1	NA	TRBJ1-2	CASSPTGPNYGYTF
15	TRBV27	NA	TRBJ1-1	CASTPLAGAYTEAFF
16	TRBV2	TRBD2	TRBJ2-5	CASSVIGHLGGETQYF